This entry lists 10 T cell receptor beta chains sequenced from one sample in a study of CD8+CD57+ T cells in acquired aplastic anemia. Using genomic DNA as the template, TCR beta VDJ and CDR3 profiling was carried out. TCRdb re-called the reads through MiXCR, storing one row per CDR3 protein. The sample has some 200,000 distinct CDR3 sequences, around three fifths seen once. The sequenced patients had an expansion of CD8+CD57+ cells seen by flow cytometry. Sequencing used sorted CD4+, CD8+, or CD8+CD57+ T cells (not recorded which) from PBMCs. The receptor source for this set is a human donor with aplastic anemia.

This chain connects TRBV7-9 to TRBJ2-7, with D perhaps matching TRBD1 or TRBD2 (5 bases each). The CDR3 runs 14 residues. The germline V and J ends were trimmed by 5 bases and 3 bases, with 14 bases remaining between them. The germline gives CDR1 SEHNR, CDR2 FQNEAQ (reference sequence). Here the CDR3 DNA reads TGTGCCAGCAGCCGTCGGGACGGAGGCTACGAGCAGTACTTC. This translates into CASSRRDGGYEQYF.

The chain is built from TRBV5-5 and TRBJ1-1; the D is unclear. This CDR3 has 14 amino acids. CDR1 and CDR2 (germline): SGHKS, YYEKEE (reference sequence). V dropped 4 bases and J dropped 1 base, with 11 bases sitting between them. CDR3 in amino acids: CASSLDFGNTEAFF. The CDR3 nucleotides are TGTGCCAGCAGCCTGGATTTCGGGAACACTGAAGCTTTCTTT.

The chain couples TRBV29-1 to TRBJ1-2; D is uncertain. CDR3 length equals 12 residues. The V end lost 4 bases, the J end lost 5 bases, and 11 bases lay between the germline ends. Germline lookup yields CDR1 SQVTM and CDR2 ANQGSEA. CDR3 protein: CSVAASSYGYTF. CDR3 sequence (DNA): TGCAGCGTTGCTGCCAGTTCTTATGGCTACACCTTC. The full variable domain, completed using reference TRBV29-1 and TRBJ1-2, is SAVISQKPSRDICQRGTSLTIQCQVDSQVTMMFWYRQQPGQSLTLIATANQGSEATYESGFVIDKFPISRPNLTFSTLTVSNMSPEDSSIYLCSVAASSYGYTFGSGTRLTVV.

This clonotype was observed once. V gene TRBV5-1 combines with J gene TRBJ2-5; no firm D call. The ends were cut back, 4 bases at V and 5 bases at J, with 15 bases in the middle. The germline CDR1 and CDR2 sequences are SGHRS and YFSETQ. This CDR3 spans 14 amino acids. This CDR3 reads CASSADESGETQYF. The CDR3 DNA is TGCGCCAGCAGCGCGGACGAAAGTGGGGAGACCCAGTACTTC.

The chain joins TRBV20-1 to TRBJ2-1; TRBD2 matches 10 bases. J was trimmed by 6 bases and V by 6 bases; bases with no gene match: 5. Per germline, CDR1 DFQATT and CDR2 SNEGSKA (reference sequence). The length of the CDR3 is 13 residues. The CDR3 spells CSAPAGGRNEQFF. In nucleotides, the CDR3 is TGCAGTGCCCCAGCGGGAGGGCGCAATGAGCAGTTCTTC.

About this clonotype: A much bigger clone sits one base away, suggesting this may be a read error. In this CDR3 the conserved last residue, phenylalanine or tryptophan, is missing, so a read error is likely. The chain uses TRBV27 and TRBJ1-1; no reliable D call. Deletions cut 4 bases from V and 1 base from J, with 7 bases between. Germline assignment: CDR1 MNHEY and CDR2 SMNVEV (reference sequence). The CDR3 loop spans 13 amino acids. The chain's CDR3 is CASSSRENTEAFL. Written as DNA, the CDR3 is TGTGCCAGCAGTTCTAGAGAGAACACTGAAGCTTTCCTT.

This chain connects TRBV7-9 to TRBJ2-1; TRBD2 might be the D (6 bases). The ends were cut back, 11 bases at V and 2 bases at J, with 19 bases in the middle. The CDR3 extends over 15 amino acids. Germline assignment: CDR1 SEHNR and CDR2 FQNEAQ (reference sequence). The DNA for the CDR3 is TGTGCCGGCACGGAGGGCGGGCCCCCCTACAATGAGCAGTTCTTC. The encoded protein is CAGTEGGPPYNEQFF.

With respect to this clonotype: Sequence at one end of the junction differs from germline and may be a read error. The V gene is TRBV7-2, the J gene TRBJ2-5; no firm D call. This CDR3 is 12 amino acids long. CDR1 is SGHTA, CDR2 FQGNSA, per germline. Here the CDR3 reads CASSLVTETQYF. CDR3 coding DNA: TGCGCCAGCAGCTTAGTTACAGAGACCCAGTACTTC.

V gene TRBV7-9 combines with J gene TRBJ2-1; no firm D call. Trimming removed 1 base at V and 6 bases at J, with 13 bases between. The CDR3 has 15 residues. Germline V gene lookup returns CDR1 SEHNR and CDR2 FQNEAQ (reference sequence). The CDR3: CASSLGWLDGNEQFF. The CDR3 DNA follows: TGTGCCAGCAGCTTAGGGTGGCTCGATGGCAATGAGCAGTTCTTC.

This clonotype occurred many times. The V and J genes are TRBV4-1 and TRBJ2-3; D is unclear. V dropped 0 bases and J dropped 0 bases, with 13 bases sitting between them. The CDR3 is 17 amino acids. Germline V gives CDR1 MGHRA, CDR2 YSYEKL. The CDR3 loop reads CASSQEIASFSTDTQYF. CDR3 coding DNA: TGCGCCAGCAGCCAAGAAATAGCCTCCTTTAGCACAGATACGCAGTATTTT.